These 18 T cell receptor beta chains share one sample of origin, sequenced in a study of regulatory T cells in long-lasting Graves disease (dated by TCRdb to the early 2020s). Libraries were made using multiplex PCR. The sequencer listed for this sample is Illumina HiSeq 4000. TCR beta libraries were built with iRepertoire HTBI primers and Arm-PCR amplification of CDR3 regions. Starting from the raw public reads, TCRdb applied fastp trimming at Q25, assembled clones with MiXCR and retained in-frame beta chains. Rows with one shared CDR3 protein collapse into an entry with the most common genes and DNA. This sample is represented by hundreds of thousands of distinct CDR3 sequences; approximately 16% of them were singletons. In total, the top ten clones hold about 7.6% of the sample. In the paper's terms, the time point label means: newly diagnosed GD, antithyroid drugs for less than 3 months. For both TCR sequencing and RNA sequencing, RNA was extracted from PBMCs using TRIzol.

The sample was also reused in another study, on T cells in Graves' hyperthyroidism and ophthalmopathy.

Sample: peripheral blood mononuclear cells (PBMCs), taken at new diagnosis, from a patient treated with antithyroid drugs. These receptors were obtained from a woman in her thirties or forties with Graves disease. Donor details come from another sample of the same person, matched by shared clones.

This clonotype was counted at least ten times. The genes are TRBV11-2 and TRBJ2-4, with TRBD1 identical over 8 bases. Looked up from germline, CDR1 is SGHAT and CDR2 is FQNNGV. After removal of 4 bases from V and 7 bases from J, the junction contained 6 bases not matched to a gene. The CDR3 consists of 14 residues. The CDR3 DNA is TGTGCCAGCAGCTCCGGGACAGGTGGTAACATTCAGTACTTC. Its translation: CASSSGTGGNIQYF. Full variable domain (rest looked up from reference TRBV11-2 and TRBJ2-4): EAGVAQSPRYKIIEKRQSVAFWCNPISGHATLYWYQQILGQGPKLLIQFQNNGVVDDSQLPKDRFSAERLKGVDSTLKIQPAKLEDSAVYLCASSSGTGGNIQYFGAGTRLSVL.

With regard to this clonotype: A read error may be the cause here, since a much bigger clone is one base away. The chain uses TRBV24-1 and TRBJ2-1, with 10 bases matching TRBD2. The CDR3 sequence is 16 residues long. With 6 bases clipped from V and 12 bases from J, the junction kept 16 bases outside the gene matches. CDR1 is KGHDR, CDR2 SFDVKD, per germline. Here the CDR3 DNA reads TGTGCCACCAGTCTCGCCGGGACTAGCGCTTTTGGGGGGCAGTTCTTC. Its protein product is CATSLAGTSAFGGQFF.

This clonotype has ten or more counts. V usage is TRBV12-3 or TRBV12-4 and J usage is TRBJ1-6; D not certain. CDR3 length equals 16 residues. Trimming cost V 3 bases and J 4 bases, with 13 bases left between them. CDR3 sequence reads: CASSFVLRSYNSPLHF. CDR3 in DNA: TGTGCCAGCAGTTTCGTATTGAGATCTTATAATTCACCCCTCCACTTT.

Many counts were recorded for this clonotype. The CDR3: CASSLLSANEQFF. The CDR3 DNA reads TGTGCCAGCAGTTTATTGTCCGCGAATGAGCAGTTCTTC. The rearrangement links TRBV27 to TRBJ2-1; D is uncertain. The CDR3 sequence is 13 residues long. V was trimmed by 1 base and J by 7 bases, leaving 8 bases between them. From germline, CDR1 is MNHEY and CDR2 SMNVEV (reference sequence).

In regard to this clonotype: A read error is possible here, since a much larger clone lies one base away. This chain connects TRBV5-1 to TRBJ2-7, with 8 bases lining up with TRBD2. Germline V gene data show CDR1 as SGHRS and CDR2 as YFSETQ. This CDR3 comprises 16 residues. As DNA, the CDR3 is TGCGCCAGCAGCTTGGAGGCTAGCGGGTCTGTAGGAGAGCGGTACTTC. Its translation: CASSLEASGSVGERYF.

The chain employs TRBV4-1 and TRBJ1-5, with D uncertain. Germline loops: CDR1 MGHRA, CDR2 YSYEKL. Trimming shortened V by 4 bases and J by 0 bases, and 10 bases separated the two germline ends. This CDR3 contains 15 residues. The CDR3 spells CASSLQHLSNQPQHF. The CDR3 DNA reads as TGCGCCAGCAGCCTCCAACATCTTAGCAATCAGCCCCAGCATTTT.

This clonotype was detected ten times or more. The rearrangement uses TRBV20-1 and TRBJ2-7, with 7 bases fitting TRBD1. This CDR3 spans 14 amino acids. CDR1 is DFQATT and CDR2 is SNEGSKA in the germline V gene (reference sequence). V lost 0 bases and J lost 3; bases outside the gene matches: 5. DNA for the CDR3: TGCAGTGCTAGAGAGACAGGGTGGTTCTACGAGCAGTACTTC. It specifies CSARETGWFYEQYF.

This clonotype was counted only a few times. A read error is likely here: a far larger clone is one base away. This chain links TRBV11-3 with TRBJ2-5; 8 bases agree with TRBD2. CDR3 length: 15 residues. Germline-derived CDR1 and CDR2 are SGHNT and YENEEA. Here the CDR3 reads CASSLAGGSYNEQCF. In nucleotides, the CDR3 is TGTGCCAGCAGCTTAGCGGGAGGGTCTTACAATGAGCAGTGCTTC.

The J gene is TRBJ2-7, the V gene TRBV7-9; no clear D. The V end lost 3 bases, the J end lost 2 bases, and 11 bases lay between the germline ends. Germline V gene lookup returns CDR1 SEHNR and CDR2 FQNEAQ (reference sequence). The CDR3 is 14 residues long. The CDR3 reads CASSLGQSAYEQYF. In nucleotides, the CDR3 is TGTGCCAGCAGCTTGGGTCAATCCGCCTACGAGCAGTACTTC.

This clonotype was recorded many times. The chain carries TRBV12-3 or TRBV12-4 and TRBJ2-3, with D possibly matching TRBD2 (5 bases). V was cut by 2 bases and J by 0 bases, with 18 bases left in between. The CDR3 has 18 amino acids. DNA of the CDR3: TGTGCCAGCAGTTTAACGAAGACGAGGGATATAAGCACAGATACGCAGTATTTT. This gives the protein CASSLTKTRDISTDTQYF.

The V and J genes are TRBV5-1 and TRBJ1-2; D is uncertain. Germline assignment: CDR1 SGHRS and CDR2 YFSETQ. Trimming removed 4 bases from V and 8 bases from J, with 24 bases in between. The CDR3 covers 16 residues. The CDR3 coding sequence is TGCGCCAGCAGCCCTTCGTATGAGGCAGGAATGCGGGGCTACACCTTC. Protein: CASSPSYEAGMRGYTF.

This clonotype has a count of ten or more. The chain employs TRBV6-5 and TRBJ1-2; tentatively, D is TRBD1 (5 bases). In germline, CDR1 is MNHEY, CDR2 SVGAGI. The CDR3 spans 14 residues. Deletions cut 0 bases from V and 8 bases from J, with 13 bases between. In DNA, the CDR3 is TGTGCCAGCAGTTACTCAGTTCAGGGTCAGGGCTACACCTTC. Amino acid sequence: CASSYSVQGQGYTF.

This clonotype was counted a few times. V is TRBV14 and J is TRBJ1-5, with D tentatively TRBD1 (5 bases). The CDR3 consists of 16 residues. CDR1 and CDR2 (germline): SGHDN, FVKESK. V was clipped by 3 bases and J by 9 bases, with 21 bases between them. The CDR3 DNA is TGTGCCAGCAGCCAGGTCGTTGGGACTGCTACTGGGCCCCAGCATTTT. It translates to CASSQVVGTATGPQHF.

V usage is TRBV7-2 and J usage is TRBJ2-5; weak D call: TRBD2 (6 bases). In germline, CDR1 is SGHTA, CDR2 FQGNSA. This CDR3 is built from 17 residues. Between the trimmed V and J ends, which lost 5 bases and 0 bases, there was a span of 19 bases. CDR3 nucleotides: TGTGCCAGCAGCCTAATTATTGGTTTAGCGGACCAAGAGACCCAGTACTTC. Translated: CASSLIIGLADQETQYF.

This clonotype was observed at least ten times. The J gene is TRBJ2-1, the V gene TRBV7-3; D is ambiguous. The CDR3 length is 14 residues. The V end was cut by 2 bases, the J end by 1 base, with 6 bases between. The germline V gene has CDR1 SGHTA and CDR2 FQGTGA. The CDR3 DNA reads TGTGCCAGCAGCTTACAGCCGTCCTACAATGAGCAGTTCTTC. Translated, it gives CASSLQPSYNEQFF.

This clonotype was seen only once. This sequence may be a read error, since a much larger clone differs from it by one base. The V gene is TRBV6-9, the J gene TRBJ2-1, with 12 bases matching TRBD2. CDR3 length equals 21 residues. Germline lookup yields CDR1 MNHGY and CDR2 SVAAGI. The CDR3 DNA reads as TGTGCCAGCAGTTACTCTGAAAAAGGACTAGCGGGGTCAAGCTCCCACAATGAGCAGTTCTTC. As protein: CASSYSEKGLAGSSSHNEQFF.

The V and J genes are TRBV20-1 and TRBJ1-5; 9 bases are a match to TRBD1. Losses at the gene ends were 1 base for V and 1 base for J; bases not matched to a gene: 5. Germline V gene sequence: CDR1 DFQATT, CDR2 SNEGSKA (reference sequence). This CDR3 has 16 amino acids. The CDR3 DNA reads TGCAGTGCTAGAGCAACCGGGACAGGGAGCAATCAGCCCCAGCATTTT. Translating gives CSARATGTGSNQPQHF.

This clonotype was observed a handful of times. V gene TRBV5-1 combines with J gene TRBJ2-3; D tentatively reads TRBD1 or TRBD2 (5 bases each). The germline CDR1 and CDR2 sequences are SGHRS and YFSETQ. The CDR3 has 16 residues. V was pared by 0 bases and J by 4 bases, with 15 bases between. CDR3: CASSLAAVRDPDTQYF. The CDR3 DNA reads TGCGCCAGCAGCTTGGCGGCAGTCAGGGACCCAGATACGCAGTATTTT.